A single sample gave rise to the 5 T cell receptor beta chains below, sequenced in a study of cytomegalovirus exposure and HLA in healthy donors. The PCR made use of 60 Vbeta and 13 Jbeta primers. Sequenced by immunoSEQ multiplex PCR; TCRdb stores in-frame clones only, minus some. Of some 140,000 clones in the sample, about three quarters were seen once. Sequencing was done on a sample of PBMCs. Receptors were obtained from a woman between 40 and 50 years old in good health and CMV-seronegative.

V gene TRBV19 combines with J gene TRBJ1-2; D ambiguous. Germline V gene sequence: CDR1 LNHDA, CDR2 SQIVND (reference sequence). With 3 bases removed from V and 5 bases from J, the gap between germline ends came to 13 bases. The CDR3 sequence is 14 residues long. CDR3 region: CASSMSGDGYGYTF. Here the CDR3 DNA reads TGTGCCAGTAGTATGTCCGGGGATGGGTATGGCTACACCTTC.

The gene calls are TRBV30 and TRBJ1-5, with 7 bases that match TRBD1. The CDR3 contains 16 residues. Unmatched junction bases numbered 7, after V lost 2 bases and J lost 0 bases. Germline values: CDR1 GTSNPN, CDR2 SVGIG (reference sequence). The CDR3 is CAWSFRTGVSNQPQHF. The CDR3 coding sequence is TGTGCCTGGAGTTTCCGGACAGGAGTTAGCAATCAGCCCCAGCATTTT.

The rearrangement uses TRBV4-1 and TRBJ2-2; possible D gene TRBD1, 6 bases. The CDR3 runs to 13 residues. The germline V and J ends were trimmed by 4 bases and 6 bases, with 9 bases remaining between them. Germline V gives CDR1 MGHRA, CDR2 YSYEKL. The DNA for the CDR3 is TGCGCCAGCAGCCCTCGACAGGCCGGGGAGCTGTTTTTT. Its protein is CASSPRQAGELFF.

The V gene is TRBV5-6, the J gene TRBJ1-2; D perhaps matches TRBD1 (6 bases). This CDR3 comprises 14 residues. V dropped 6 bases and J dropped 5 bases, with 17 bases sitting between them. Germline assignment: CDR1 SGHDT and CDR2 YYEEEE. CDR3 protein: CASTTTGQGYGYTF. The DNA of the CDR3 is TGTGCCAGCACTACTACTGGCCAGGGGTATGGCTACACCTTC.

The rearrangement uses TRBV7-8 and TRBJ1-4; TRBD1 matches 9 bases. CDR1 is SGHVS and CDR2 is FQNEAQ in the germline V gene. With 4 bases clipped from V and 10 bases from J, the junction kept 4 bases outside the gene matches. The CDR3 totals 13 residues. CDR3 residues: CASSSTGGAKLFF. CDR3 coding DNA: TGTGCCAGCAGCTCGACAGGGGGGGCAAAACTGTTTTTT.